A selection of T cell receptor beta chains follows, all from one sample in a study of cytomegalovirus exposure and HLA in healthy donors. TCRdb's copy holds only in-frame clones and misses some; the assay was immunoSEQ multiplex PCR. The sample carries 110,000 or so clones, approximately 71% recorded once. The material sequenced was PBMCs. These receptors all stem from a woman in her seventies in good health and CMV-seropositive. Each CDR3 is given with its conserved first and last residue. A D gene is named only where the DNA matches it firmly. Clone size is shown for a subset of rows, as once, few, many or a class of expanded clone.

clone_size	d_call	j_call	v_call	cdr3_aa	cdr3_nt
-	-	TRBJ1-1	TRBV2	CASSVQGLNTEAFF	TGTGCCAGCAGTGTCCAGGGTTTGAACACTGAAGCTTTCTTT
once	TRBD2	TRBJ2-7	TRBV7-6	CASSLRLAGAYEQYF	TGTGCCAGCAGCCTCCGACTAGCGGGGGCCTACGAGCAGTACTTC
-	-	TRBJ2-3	TRBV18	CASSLTSTDTQYF	TGTGCCAGCTCACTGACTAGCACAGATACGCAGTATTTT
-	-	TRBJ1-1	TRBV18	CASSPLDRNTEAFF	TGTGCCAGCTCACCACTGGACAGAAACACTGAAGCTTTCTTT
-	TRBD2	TRBJ2-7	TRBV4-1	CASSGSSGGSYEQYF	TGCGCCAGCAGCGGATCTAGCGGGGGGTCCTACGAGCAGTACTTC
-	TRBD1	TRBJ2-5	TRBV27	CASSSGTENQETQYF	TGTGCCAGCAGTTCCGGGACAGAGAACCAAGAGACCCAGTACTTC
-	-	TRBJ1-2	TRBV6-1	CASSESVGGFYGYTF	TGTGCCAGCAGTGAATCTGTCGGGGGGTTCTATGGCTACACCTTC
few	-	TRBJ1-5	TRBV2	CASRGRQNNQPQHF	TGTGCCAGCAGGGGAAGACAGAACAATCAGCCCCAGCATTTT
-	-	TRBJ1-2	TRBV2	CASREQGNGYTF	TGTGCCAGCAGGGAACAGGGAAATGGCTACACCTTC
-	TRBD1	TRBJ1-2	TRBV30	CAWSSGTGGIYYGYTF	TGTGCCTGGAGTTCCGGGACAGGGGGCATTTACTATGGCTACACCTTC
-	TRBD1	TRBJ1-1	TRBV7-8	CASSSVGDRTGAFF	TGTGCCAGCAGCAGCGTCGGGGACCGGACAGGAGCTTTCTTT
-	-	TRBJ2-3	TRBV29-1	CSVSSGGSDTQYF	TGCAGCGTTTCCTCCGGCGGCTCAGATACGCAGTATTTT
-	-	TRBJ1-1	TRBV6-5	CASSYSGAGNTEAFF	TGTGCCAGCAGTTACTCGGGTGCGGGGAACACTGAAGCTTTCTTT
-	-	TRBJ2-5	TRBV6-4	CASSEVEGETQYF	TGTGCCAGCAGTGAAGTGGAGGGGGAGACCCAGTACTTC
-	TRBD1	TRBJ1-1	TRBV7-2	CASSLEMQGGAFF	TGTGCCAGCAGCTTAGAAATGCAGGGGGGAGCTTTCTTT
-	TRBD1	TRBJ1-2	TRBV27	CASSLGQGNYGYTF	TGTGCCAGCAGTTTAGGACAGGGGAACTATGGCTACACCTTC
-	-	TRBJ1-4	TRBV5-1	CASSLAGINEKLFF	TGCGCCAGCAGCCTGGCAGGGATTAATGAAAAACTGTTTTTT
few	TRBD2	TRBJ2-1	TRBV7-2	CASSLSGSSYNEQFF	TGTGCCAGCAGCTTAAGCGGGAGCTCCTACAATGAGCAGTTCTTC
-	-	TRBJ1-1	TRBV7-2	CASSLRNSNTEAFF	TGTGCCAGCAGCTTGCGGAATTCGAACACTGAAGCTTTCTTT
few	TRBD1	TRBJ1-4	TRBV27	CASSFNRGREKLFF	TGTGCCAGCAGTTTCAACAGGGGGCGGGAAAAACTGTTTTTT
-	TRBD1	TRBJ1-6	TRBV6-6	CASSYSTGQGSPLHF	TGTGCCAGCAGTTACTCGACAGGGCAGGGTTCACCCCTCCACTTT
-	TRBD1	TRBJ1-4	TRBV18	CASSLNVPGQGNEKLFF	TGTGCCAGCTCGCTAAACGTACCGGGACAGGGTAATGAAAAACTGTTTTTT
-	-	TRBJ1-1	TRBV14	CASSRVQEMNTEAFF	TGTGCCAGCAGCCGAGTACAGGAGATGAACACTGAAGCTTTCTTT
-	-	TRBJ1-2	TRBV6-5	CASSPAGYGYTF	TGTGCCAGCTCCCCAGCGGGCTATGGCTACACCTTC
few	-	TRBJ1-2	TRBV6-6	CASSYADGGAAF	TGTGCCAGCAGTTACGCGGACGGGGGGGCCGCCTTC
few	TRBD1	TRBJ1-5	TRBV6-6	CASSTGTVSQPQHF	TGTGCCAGCAGTACAGGGACAGTAAGTCAGCCCCAGCATTTT
-	TRBD1	TRBJ1-4	TRBV5-4	CASSLGAVTGVEKLFF	TGTGCCAGCAGCTTGGGGGCAGTGACAGGGGTTGAAAAACTGTTTTTT
-	-	TRBJ1-2	TRBV9	CASSPGGRAVGYGYTF	TGTGCCAGCAGCCCCGGGGGGAGAGCCGTTGGATATGGCTACACCTTC
-	TRBD1	TRBJ2-3	TRBV5-5	CASSPTGQGTDTQYF	TGTGCCAGCAGCCCGACGGGACAGGGCACAGATACGCAGTATTTT
once	TRBD1	TRBJ2-1	TRBV7-2	CASTTGGIEQFF	TGTGCCAGCACTACAGGGGGTATTGAGCAGTTCTTC
-	-	TRBJ2-2	TRBV19	CASRIKGLENTGELFF	TGTGCCAGTAGGATAAAGGGGCTAGAGAACACCGGGGAGCTGTTTTTT
-	-	TRBJ2-3	TRBV7-8	CASSFRDTQYF	TGTGCCAGCAGCTTCAGAGATACGCAGTATTTT
-	TRBD1	TRBJ2-2	TRBV6-5	CASSSRQGTNTGELFF	TGTGCCAGCAGTTCAAGACAGGGTACGAACACCGGGGAGCTGTTTTTT
few	-	TRBJ1-4	TRBV5-1	CASSFEQGIATNEKLFF	TGCGCCAGCAGCTTTGAACAGGGCATTGCAACTAATGAAAAACTGTTTTTT
-	-	TRBJ1-5	TRBV29-1	CSAGGGWNQPQHF	TGCAGCGCTGGGGGGGGGTGGAATCAGCCCCAGCATTTT
few	-	TRBJ1-1	TRBV12-5	CASGSDYEAFF	TGTGCTAGTGGGAGTGACTATGAAGCTTTCTTT
-	-	TRBJ2-3	TRBV5-1	CASSFLGDTQYF	TGCGCCAGCAGCTTCCTCGGGGATACGCAGTATTTT
few	-	TRBJ2-2	TRBV30	CAWGGAGNTGELFF	TGTGCCTGGGGGGGGGCGGGGAACACCGGGGAGCTGTTTTTT
-	-	TRBJ2-5	TRBV7-9	CASSFRDLQETQYF	TGTGCCAGCAGCTTCCGGGATCTCCAAGAGACCCAGTACTTC
-	-	TRBJ1-1	TRBV30	CAWSGNLRDTEAFF	TGTGCCTGGAGTGGCAACCTCCGCGACACTGAAGCTTTCTTT
few	TRBD1	TRBJ2-1	TRBV12-5	CASGLLGRGIYNEQFF	TGTGCTAGTGGTCTCCTAGGCAGGGGGATATACAATGAGCAGTTCTTC
-	TRBD1	TRBJ1-5	TRBV28	CASSSPGTGNQPQHF	TGTGCCAGCAGTTCCCCTGGGACAGGGAACCAGCCCCAGCATTTT